A single sample is the source of the 30 T cell receptor beta chains below, sequenced in a study of CD8 T cells in ankylosing spondylitis. Study observations and caveats: Seemingly distinctive of ankylosing spondylitis blood was a TCR beta motif formed by eight highly homologous variants.

TCRdb re-analysed the 5' RACE reads in MiXCR, keeping a single row per CDR3 protein. The sample comprises hundreds of thousands of distinct CDR3 sequences, 25% to 30% of which are singletons, and 0.89% rests with the top ten. These receptors have no identified antigens. Sequenced material: blood, either unsorted or a sorted T cell fraction (not recorded which). Source of these receptors: a male donor with ankylosing spondylitis.

The chain combines TRBV3-1 with TRBJ1-1, with D possibly matching TRBD1 (5 bases). Trimming removed 1 base at V and 10 bases at J, with 16 bases between. In germline, CDR1 is LGHDT, CDR2 YNNKEL (reference sequence). This CDR3 is 14 amino acids long. CDR3 nucleotide sequence: TGTGCCAGCAGCCAAGGAGGGGTAGGGATTCGAGCTTTCTTT. It codes for CASSQGGVGIRAFF.

Written as DNA, the CDR3 is TGTGCCAGCAAACGGACAGGGGGGAGCTCCTATAATTCACCCCTCCACTTT. It translates to CASKRTGGSSYNSPLHF. The chain recombines TRBV2 with TRBJ1-6; 10 bases align to TRBD1. This CDR3 region has 17 residues. Germline trimming cut 7 bases from V and 0 bases from J; bases unmatched to any gene: 6. Germline CDR1 is SNHLY and CDR2 is FYNNEI.

The rearrangement joins TRBV20-1 to TRBJ2-1; TRBD2 agrees at 9 bases. Looked up from germline, CDR1 is DFQATT and CDR2 is SNEGSKA (reference sequence). Trimming took 2 bases from V and 2 from J; bases not matched to a gene: 4. The CDR3 loop spans 15 amino acids. The DNA of the CDR3 is TGCAGTGCTAGATTAAGCGGGGGGCCCTACAATGAGCAGTTCTTC. Residues: CSARLSGGPYNEQFF.

The V and J genes are TRBV2 and TRBJ2-7; no clear D. CDR1 and CDR2 (germline): SNHLY, FYNNEI. V was cut by 0 bases and J by 4 bases, with 13 bases left in between. The length of the CDR3 is 15 residues. The chain's CDR3 is CASSEAGQALYEQYV. The CDR3 nucleotides are TGTGCCAGCAGTGAAGCTGGCCAGGCCTTATACGAGCAGTACGTC.

There are a few counts of this clonotype. This chain joins TRBV20-1 and TRBJ2-3, with 9 bases aligning to TRBD2. The CDR3 length is 13 residues. The trim removed 5 bases at V and 4 bases at J, leaving 4 bases unmatched. CDR1 DFQATT and CDR2 SNEGSKA come from the germline V gene (reference sequence). The DNA of the CDR3 is TGCAGTGCTTATAGCGGGAGCGCAGATACGCAGTATTTT. This translates into CSAYSGSADTQYF.

The chain is built from TRBV4-1 and TRBJ2-2, with 8 bases matching TRBD1. Trimming removed 8 bases from V and 5 bases from J; junction bases left unmatched: 10. Germline V lookup: CDR1 MGHRA, CDR2 YSYEKL. CDR3 length: 15 amino acids. CDR3 DNA: TGCGCCAGCTCCCTGGGACAGGCGACTACCGGGGAGCTGTTTTTT. This encodes CASSLGQATTGELFF.

The V gene is TRBV7-8, the J gene TRBJ1-1, with 7 bases that match TRBD1. The germline V gene has CDR1 SGHVS and CDR2 FQNEAQ. This CDR3 is 13 amino acids long. V shed 4 bases and J 3 bases; nucleotides not matched to a gene: 2. CDR3 bases: TGTGCCAGCAGCTACGACAGGGACACTGAAGCTTTCTTT. Its protein is CASSYDRDTEAFF.

The chain recombines TRBV29-1 with TRBJ1-1; D gene unclear. This CDR3 has 14 amino acids. Looked up from germline, CDR1 is SQVTM and CDR2 is ANQGSEA. Trimming took 5 bases from V and 4 from J, leaving 17 bases between them. This CDR3 reads CSVRPDGLGTEAFF. CDR3 nucleotides: TGCAGCGTTCGACCCGACGGTCTGGGCACTGAAGCTTTCTTT.

This chain joins TRBV6-5 and TRBJ1-6; D uncertain. There are 14 residues in the CDR3. The germline gives CDR1 MNHEY, CDR2 SVGAGI. Deletions cut 2 bases from V and 4 bases from J, with 6 bases between. This CDR3 reads CASSYAQYNSPLHF. CDR3 sequence (DNA): TGTGCCAGCAGTTACGCCCAGTATAATTCACCCCTCCACTTT.

This clonotype was counted a few times. This chain uses TRBV7-8 with TRBJ2-1; D gene ambiguous. Trimming took 0 bases from V and 4 from J, leaving 10 bases between them. The CDR3 sequence is 15 residues long. Germline CDR1 SGHVS, CDR2 FQNEAQ. CDR3 protein: CASSLASLRYNEQFF. The CDR3 DNA is TGTGCCAGCAGCTTAGCATCTCTACGGTACAATGAGCAGTTCTTC.

This clonotype occurred a few times. DNA of the CDR3: TGTGCCAGCAGCTTAGTACGGGGGAGACAAGAGACCCAGTACTTC. Encoded protein: CASSLVRGRQETQYF. The J gene is TRBJ2-5, the V gene TRBV11-2, with D tentatively TRBD2 (6 bases). With 1 base removed from V and 2 bases from J, the gap between germline ends came to 11 bases. The germline CDR1 and CDR2 sequences are SGHAT and FQNNGV. This CDR3 contains 15 residues.

This clonotype has only a few counts. The rearrangement joins TRBV15 to TRBJ2-3, with 8 bases identical to TRBD2. Unmatched junction bases numbered 13, after V lost 4 bases and J lost 4 bases. CDR1 and CDR2 (germline): LNHNV, YYDKDF (reference sequence). The CDR3 covers 17 residues. The CDR3 sequence: CATSIRLLTGGPDTQYF. The CDR3 region has the DNA TGTGCCACCAGCATCCGGCTATTAACGGGAGGGCCAGATACGCAGTATTTT. Complete variable domain (other parts from reference TRBV15 and TRBJ2-3): DAMVIQNPRYQVTQFGKPVTLSCSQTLNHNVMYWYQQKSSQAPKLLFHYYDKDFNNEADTPDNFQSRRPNTSFCFLDIRSPGLGDTAMYLCATSIRLLTGGPDTQYFGPGTRLTVL.

The gene calls are TRBV30 and TRBJ2-1; 10 bases fit TRBD2. CDR1 GTSNPN and CDR2 SVGIG come from the germline V gene (reference sequence). V gave up 4 bases and J gave up 0 bases; unmatched junction bases: 0. The CDR3 runs to 14 residues. Here the CDR3 DNA reads TGTGCCTGGACTAGCGGGAGCTCCTACAATGAGCAGTTCTTC. Its translation is CAWTSGSSYNEQFF.

This clonotype has just a few counts. V and J are TRBV4-1 and TRBJ1-5; possible D gene TRBD1, 5 bases. Germline loops: CDR1 MGHRA, CDR2 YSYEKL. Deletions cut 5 bases from V and 4 bases from J, with 12 bases between. The CDR3 contains 14 residues. For the CDR3, the DNA is TGCGCCAGCAGCGATTCAGGGCGGAATCAGCCCCAGCATTTT. Its translation: CASSDSGRNQPQHF.

This clonotype was counted a few times. The chain is built from TRBV12-3 or TRBV12-4 and TRBJ2-7, with TRBD1 identical over 7 bases. The V gene end was trimmed by 8 bases and the J gene end by 0 bases; junction bases not matched to a gene: 13. This CDR3 region has 16 residues. The CDR3 sequence: CASGTTRGQNSYEQYF. Here the CDR3 DNA reads TGTGCCAGCGGGACCACCCGGGGACAGAACTCCTACGAGCAGTACTTC.

This clonotype has more than one count but fewer than ten. This chain uses TRBV29-1 with TRBJ1-4, with D hard to call. The germline V and J ends were trimmed by 2 bases and 4 bases, with 14 bases remaining between them. CDR1 and CDR2 (germline): SQVTM, ANQGSEA. The CDR3 runs 15 residues. The CDR3 here is CSVEIGGSFNEKLFF. In DNA, the CDR3 is TGCAGCGTTGAAATTGGAGGCAGTTTTAATGAAAAACTGTTTTTT.

The rearrangement joins TRBV28 to TRBJ2-2; D remains ambiguous. The germline CDR1 and CDR2 sequences are MDHEN and SYDVKM. CDR3 length equals 13 residues. Trimming stripped 6 bases from V and 7 bases from J, with 12 bases between. As DNA, the CDR3 is TGTGCCAGCAGAGGCTGGCGGAGCGGGGAGCTGTTTTTT. It codes for CASRGWRSGELFF.

The sample holds a few counts of this clonotype. The CDR3 spells CASSLAGYSTDTQYF. For the CDR3, the DNA is TGCGCCAGCAGCTTGGCCGGGTATAGCACAGATACGCAGTATTTT. J is TRBJ2-3 and V is TRBV5-1; D remains unclear. Germline lookup yields CDR1 SGHRS and CDR2 YFSETQ. The CDR3 is 15 amino acids. The V and J ends lost 0 bases and 0 bases respectively, with 8 bases between them.

The rearrangement links TRBV5-6 to TRBJ2-1; TRBD1 matches 8 bases. Germline-derived CDR1 and CDR2 are SGHDT and YYEEEE. Losses at the gene ends were 4 bases for V and 8 bases for J; bases not matched to a gene: 11. CDR3 length: 15 residues. The CDR3 protein is CASSQLDRDGDEQFF. The DNA for the CDR3 is TGTGCCAGCAGCCAATTGGACAGGGACGGCGATGAGCAGTTCTTC.

The CDR3 bases are TGCAGCGTACCAGCCGACTCATACAATGAGCAGTTCTTC. Translated: CSVPADSYNEQFF. The gene calls are TRBV29-1 and TRBJ2-1; no definite D call. V lost 6 bases and J lost 4, with 13 bases in between. CDR3 length: 13 amino acids. Germline assignment: CDR1 SQVTM and CDR2 ANQGSEA.

This clonotype was picked up a small number of times. The chain uses TRBV3-1 and TRBJ2-1, with TRBD2 identical over 8 bases. CDR3 length: 15 amino acids. The trim removed 3 bases at V and 8 bases at J, leaving 9 bases unmatched. Germline CDR1 is LGHDT and CDR2 is YNNKEL (reference sequence). The CDR3 DNA reads as TGTGCCAGCAGCCAGGACGGGAGGGCCTGGGATGAGCAGTTCTTC. Amino acids: CASSQDGRAWDEQFF.

This chain links TRBV7-8 with TRBJ2-5; 11 bases match TRBD2. The CDR3 extends over 18 amino acids. Germline V gene lookup returns CDR1 SGHVS and CDR2 FQNEAQ. V lost 1 base and J lost 4; bases outside the gene matches: 11. CDR3 sequence reads: CASSLGSTSGSFVETQYF. CDR3 sequence (DNA): TGTGCCAGCAGCTTAGGATCAACTAGCGGGAGTTTTGTAGAGACCCAGTACTTC.

V gene TRBV12-3 or TRBV12-4 combines with J gene TRBJ2-1; maybe TRBD2 (6 bases). This CDR3 is 16 amino acids long. The V and J ends lost 5 bases and 4 bases respectively, with 18 bases between them. In nucleotides, the CDR3 is TGTGCCAGCAGTCCACCGCCGGGACTCATATACAATGAGCAGTTCTTC. This encodes CASSPPPGLIYNEQFF.

This clonotype was detected a few times. V is TRBV20-1 and J is TRBJ2-1; no reliable D call. Trimming stripped 1 base from V and 6 bases from J, with 16 bases between. The CDR3 covers 15 residues. Germline V gene lookup returns CDR1 DFQATT and CDR2 SNEGSKA (reference sequence). The CDR3 loop is CSARGSSPLVNEQFF. The CDR3 DNA sequence: TGCAGTGCTAGAGGTAGCTCACCACTGGTCAATGAGCAGTTCTTC.

This clonotype was seen more than once but under ten times. V gene TRBV4-2 combines with J gene TRBJ2-7; tentatively, D is TRBD2 (6 bases). This CDR3 is 14 amino acids long. Germline assignment: CDR1 LGHNA and CDR2 YNFKEQ. V lost 3 bases and J lost 2, with 11 bases in between. The CDR3 is CASSQGGATYEQYF. DNA of the CDR3: TGTGCCAGCAGCCAGGGCGGGGCCACCTACGAGCAGTACTTC.

This clonotype was observed a few times. This sequence joins TRBV27 and TRBJ2-2; 8 bases map to TRBD2. Germline trimming cut 6 bases from V and 2 bases from J; bases unmatched to any gene: 8. The CDR3 is made up of 16 amino acids. Per the germline V gene, CDR1 is MNHEY and CDR2 is SMNVEV (reference sequence). CDR3 nucleotides: TGTGCCAGCAGAGCGGGGGCAGGGCTTAACACCGGGGAGCTGTTTTTT. Residues: CASRAGAGLNTGELFF.

V and J are TRBV5-5 and TRBJ2-7; D possibly corresponds to TRBD2 (5 bases). CDR1 is SGHKS and CDR2 is YYEKEE in the germline V gene (reference sequence). The CDR3 spans 13 residues. The V and J ends lost 4 bases and 8 bases respectively, with 16 bases between them. CDR3 sequence reads: CASSPGLGSKQYV. The DNA of the CDR3 is TGTGCCAGCAGCCCAGGACTTGGATCTAAGCAGTACGTC.

This chain uses TRBV7-9 with TRBJ1-1; 7 nucleotides match TRBD1. The V segment lost 0 bases and the J segment 4 bases; nucleotides outside the gene matches: 11. This CDR3 contains 17 residues. Germline CDR1 is SEHNR and CDR2 is FQNEAQ (reference sequence). The CDR3 loop is CASSLAAGGRWGTEAFF. Here the CDR3 DNA reads TGTGCCAGCAGCTTAGCGGCAGGGGGTCGGTGGGGCACTGAAGCTTTCTTT.

The gene calls are TRBV24-1 and TRBJ1-2; 7 nucleotides line up with TRBD1. This CDR3 comprises 15 residues. Germline lookup yields CDR1 KGHDR and CDR2 SFDVKD. The ends lost 2 bases at V and 4 bases at J; junction bases unmatched: 6. The CDR3 loop reads CATSDSRQGTYGYTF. CDR3 sequence (DNA): TGTGCCACCAGTGATTCGCGACAGGGAACCTATGGCTACACCTTC.

This clonotype was counted a few times. The J gene is TRBJ2-7, the V gene TRBV5-6; no reliable D call. The V end was cut by 1 base, the J end by 6 bases, with 11 bases between. CDR1 is SGHDT, CDR2 YYEEEE, per germline. CDR3 size: 13 residues. The CDR3 region has the DNA TGTGCCAGCAGCTTGAACCTAGTTGGCGAGCAGTACTTC. Its protein is CASSLNLVGEQYF.